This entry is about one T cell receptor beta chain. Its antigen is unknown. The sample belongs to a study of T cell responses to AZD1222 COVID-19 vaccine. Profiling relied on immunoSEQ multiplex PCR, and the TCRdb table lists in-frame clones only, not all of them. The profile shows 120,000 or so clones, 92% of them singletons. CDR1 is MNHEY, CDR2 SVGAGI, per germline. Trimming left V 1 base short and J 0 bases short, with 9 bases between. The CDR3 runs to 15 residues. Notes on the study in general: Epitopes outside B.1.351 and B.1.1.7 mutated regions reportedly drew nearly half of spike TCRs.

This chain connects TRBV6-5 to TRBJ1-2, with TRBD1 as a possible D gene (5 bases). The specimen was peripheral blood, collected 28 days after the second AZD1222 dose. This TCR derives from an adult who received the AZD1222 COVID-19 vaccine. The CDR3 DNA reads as TGTGCCAGCAGTTACTTCGGGGGGGCTAACTATGGCTACACCTTC. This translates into CASSYFGGANYGYTF.